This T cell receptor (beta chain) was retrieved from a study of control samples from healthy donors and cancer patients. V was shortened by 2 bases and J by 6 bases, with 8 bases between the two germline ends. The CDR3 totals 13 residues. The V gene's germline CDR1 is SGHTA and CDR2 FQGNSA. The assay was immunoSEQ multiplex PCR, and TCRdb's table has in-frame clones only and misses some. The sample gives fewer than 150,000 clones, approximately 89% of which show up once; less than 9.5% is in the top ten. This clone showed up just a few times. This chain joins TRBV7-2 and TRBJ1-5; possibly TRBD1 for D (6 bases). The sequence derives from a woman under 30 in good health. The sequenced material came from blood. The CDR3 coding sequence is TGTGCCAGCAGCTTAACAGGGTCTCAGCCCCAGCATTTT. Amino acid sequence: CASSLTGSQPQHF.